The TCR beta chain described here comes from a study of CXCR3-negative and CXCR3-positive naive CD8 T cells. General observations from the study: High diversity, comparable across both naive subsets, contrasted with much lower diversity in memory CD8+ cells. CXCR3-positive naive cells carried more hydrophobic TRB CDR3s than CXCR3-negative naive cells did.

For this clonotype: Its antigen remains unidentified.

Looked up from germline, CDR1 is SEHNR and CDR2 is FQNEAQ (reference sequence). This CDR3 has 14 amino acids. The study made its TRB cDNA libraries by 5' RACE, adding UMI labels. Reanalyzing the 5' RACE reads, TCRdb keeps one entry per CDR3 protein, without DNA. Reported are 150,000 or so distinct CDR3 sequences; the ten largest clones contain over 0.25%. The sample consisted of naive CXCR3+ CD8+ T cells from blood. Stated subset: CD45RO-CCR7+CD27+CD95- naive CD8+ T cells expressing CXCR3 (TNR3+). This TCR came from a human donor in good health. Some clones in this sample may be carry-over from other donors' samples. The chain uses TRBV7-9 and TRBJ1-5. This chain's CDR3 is CASSLGSAIEPQHF.